These T cell receptor beta chains were read from a single sample in a study of blood T cells in healthy people across ages. TCRdb ran MiXCR on the 5' RACE reads and lists one entry per CDR3 protein. Among some 900,000 distinct CDR3 sequences listed, around 30% were seen once. The sample consisted of blood. All receptors come from a woman at least 80 years old in good health. Both conserved end residues are part of each CDR3. A D gene is named only where the DNA matches it firmly. Not all rows give a size; the values are once, few, many and, for expanded clones, a class.

cdr3_length j_call d_call v_call clone_size cdr3_aa cdr3_nt
15 TRBJ1-1 - TRBV5-1 few CASSQGHVMNTEAFF TGCGCCAGCAGCCAGGGACATGTCATGAACACTGAAGCTTTCTTT
13 TRBJ2-3 TRBD2 TRBV29-1 few CSVEREGIDTQYF TGCAGCGTTGAAAGGGAGGGAATAGATACGCAGTATTTT
13 TRBJ1-5 TRBD1 TRBV20-1 many CSADRGQHQPQHF TGCAGTGCTGACAGGGGCCAACATCAGCCCCAGCATTTT
16 TRBJ2-2 - TRBV3-1 - CASSQGQGKFTGELFF TGTGCCAGCAGCCAAGGCCAGGGGAAGTTCACCGGGGAGCTGTTTTTT
13 TRBJ2-3 - TRBV11-2 many CASSRTTTDTQYF TGTGCCAGCAGCCGGACAACCACAGATACGCAGTATTTT
15 TRBJ2-4 - TRBV6-2/TRBV6-3 many CASSSASVRKNIQYF TGTGCCAGCAGTTCGGCGTCGGTAAGGAAAAACATTCAGTACTTC
13 TRBJ1-2 - TRBV29-1 many CSANRGGGYGYTF TGCAGCGCAAATCGGGGAGGGGGTTACGGCTACACCTTC
16 TRBJ2-1 - TRBV20-1 - CSAILPGTSRYNEQFF TGCAGTGCTATCCTCCCCGGGACCTCCCGATACAATGAGCAGTTCTTC
14 TRBJ2-7 - TRBV15 - CATSTPGFSYEQYF TGTGCCACCAGCACCCCGGGATTCTCCTACGAGCAGTACTTC
16 TRBJ2-7 TRBD2 TRBV9 many CASSVGETSGSREQYF TGTGCCAGCAGCGTAGGGGAGACTAGCGGGAGCCGGGAGCAGTACTTC
16 TRBJ2-3 TRBD2 TRBV6-2/TRBV6-3 few CASSPRWGGVTDTQYF TGTGCCAGCAGTCCCCGTTGGGGGGGGGTAACAGATACGCAGTATTTT
11 TRBJ1-3 - TRBV20-1 - CSAGRMHTIYF TGCAGTGCAGGGAGAATGCACACCATATATTTT
14 TRBJ2-3 - TRBV9 - CASSLRTRGDTQYF TGTGCCAGCAGCTTGCGGACTCGGGGAGATACGCAGTATTTT
14 TRBJ2-3 - TRBV20-1 few CSALSGISTDTQYF TGCAGTGCTCTTTCCGGGATCAGCACAGATACGCAGTATTTT
17 TRBJ2-7 - TRBV6-2/TRBV6-3 many CASSWEGLRQGSYEQYF TGTGCCAGCAGCTGGGAGGGCCTAAGACAGGGTTCCTACGAGCAGTACTTC
14 TRBJ2-7 - TRBV18 many CASSPRDLSYEQYF TGTGCCAGCTCACCCCGCGACCTTTCCTACGAGCAGTACTTC
13 TRBJ1-2 - TRBV6-6 - CASRDPPNYGYTF TGTGCCAGCCGGGACCCCCCTAACTATGGCTACACCTTC
15 TRBJ1-1 - TRBV6-5 few CASSYGGNRNTEAFF TGTGCCAGCAGTTACGGGGGTAATAGGAACACTGAAGCTTTCTTT
17 TRBJ1-1 - TRBV6-2/TRBV6-3 few CASSYSFLRDSNTEAFF TGTGCCAGCAGTTACTCGTTTCTTAGGGATTCGAACACTGAAGCTTTCTTT
13 TRBJ2-7 TRBD1 TRBV20-1 many CSAGDRPDGEQYF TGCAGTGCCGGGGACAGGCCAGATGGGGAGCAGTACTTC
14 TRBJ2-5 TRBD2 TRBV20-1 many CSARTSGRLETQYF TGCAGTGCTAGAACTAGCGGTCGGCTCGAGACCCAGTACTTC
13 TRBJ2-7 - TRBV2 once CASSAGQLYVQYF TGTGCCAGCAGCGCTGGACAGCTCTACGTGCAGTACTTC
14 TRBJ1-5 - TRBV12-3/TRBV12-4 - CASRPGMNNQPQHF TGTGCCAGCAGGCCCGGAATGAACAATCAGCCCCAGCATTTT
15 TRBJ2-1 TRBD1 TRBV12-3/TRBV12-4 many CASSLGGTGRNEQFF TGTGCCAGCAGTTTAGGGGGGACAGGGCGGAATGAGCAGTTCTTC
14 TRBJ2-5 TRBD1 TRBV2 - CASSDGTGVVKQYF TGTGCCAGCAGTGACGGGACAGGGGTCGTGAAGCAGTACTTC
15 TRBJ1-2 TRBD1 TRBV20-1 - CSAQEDRATNYGYTF TGCAGTGCACAAGAGGACAGGGCAACTAACTATGGCTACACCTTC
15 TRBJ2-3 TRBD2 TRBV7-6 many CASSFGLVGTDTQYF TGTGCCAGCAGCTTCGGACTAGTTGGCACAGATACGCAGTATTTT
15 TRBJ2-3 TRBD1 TRBV19 few CASSPRTGGFDTQYF TGTGCCAGTAGTCCAAGGACAGGGGGATTCGATACGCAGTATTTT